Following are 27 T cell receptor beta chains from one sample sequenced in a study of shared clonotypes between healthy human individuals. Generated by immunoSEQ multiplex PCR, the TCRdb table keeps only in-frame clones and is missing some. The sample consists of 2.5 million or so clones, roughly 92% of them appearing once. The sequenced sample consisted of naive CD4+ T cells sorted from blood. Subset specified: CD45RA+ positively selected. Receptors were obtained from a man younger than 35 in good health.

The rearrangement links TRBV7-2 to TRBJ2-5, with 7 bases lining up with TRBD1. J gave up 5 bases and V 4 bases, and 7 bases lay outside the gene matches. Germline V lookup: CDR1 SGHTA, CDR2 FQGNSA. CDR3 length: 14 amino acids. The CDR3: CASSSDRVRETQYF. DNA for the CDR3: TGTGCCAGCAGCTCCGACAGGGTTCGCGAGACCCAGTACTTC.

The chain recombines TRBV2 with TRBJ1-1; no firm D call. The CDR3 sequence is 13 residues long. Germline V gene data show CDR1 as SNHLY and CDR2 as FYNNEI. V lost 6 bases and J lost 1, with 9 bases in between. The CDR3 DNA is TGTGCCAGCAGGTCACAAGAGAACACTGAAGCTTTCTTT. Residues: CASRSQENTEAFF.

CDR3 bases: TGCGCCAGCAGCTTGGCTAGCGGGAGTACCTACGAGCAGTACTTC. Its protein is CASSLASGSTYEQYF. The chain combines TRBV5-1 with TRBJ2-7; 10 bases align to TRBD2. The V gene end was trimmed by 0 bases and the J gene end by 2 bases; junction bases not matched to a gene: 2. CDR3 length: 15 amino acids. CDR1 is SGHRS and CDR2 is YFSETQ in the germline V gene. The variable domain in full, with the rest retrieved from reference TRBV5-1 and TRBJ2-7, is KAGVTQTPRYLIKTRGQQVTLSCSPISGHRSVSWYQQTPGQGLQFLFEYFSETQRNKGNFPGRFSGRQFSNSRSEMNVSTLELGDSALYLCASSLASGSTYEQYFGPGTRLTVT.

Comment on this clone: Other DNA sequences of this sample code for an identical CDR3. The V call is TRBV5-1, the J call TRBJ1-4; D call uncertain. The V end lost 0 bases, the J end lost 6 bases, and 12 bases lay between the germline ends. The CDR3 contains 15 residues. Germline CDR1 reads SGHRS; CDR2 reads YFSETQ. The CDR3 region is CASSLGWGGDEKLFF. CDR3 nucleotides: TGCGCCAGCAGCTTGGGGTGGGGTGGCGATGAAAAACTGTTTTTT.

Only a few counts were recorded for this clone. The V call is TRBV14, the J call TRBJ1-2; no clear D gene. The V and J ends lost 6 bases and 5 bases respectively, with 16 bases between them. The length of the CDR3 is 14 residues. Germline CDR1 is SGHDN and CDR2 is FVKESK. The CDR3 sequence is CASSFVGDWYGYTF. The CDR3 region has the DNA TGTGCCAGCAGTTTTGTTGGGGATTGGTATGGCTACACCTTC.

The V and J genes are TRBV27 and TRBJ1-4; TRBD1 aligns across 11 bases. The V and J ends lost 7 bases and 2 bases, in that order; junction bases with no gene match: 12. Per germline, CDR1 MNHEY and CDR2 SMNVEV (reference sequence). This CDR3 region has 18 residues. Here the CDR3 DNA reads TGTGCCAGCAACACCCCGGGGACAGGGGGAAGCACTAATGAAAAACTGTTTTTT. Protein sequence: CASNTPGTGGSTNEKLFF.

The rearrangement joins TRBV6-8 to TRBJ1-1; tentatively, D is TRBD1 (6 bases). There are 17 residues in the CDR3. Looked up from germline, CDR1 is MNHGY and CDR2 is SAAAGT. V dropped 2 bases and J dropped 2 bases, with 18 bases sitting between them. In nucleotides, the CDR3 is TGTGCCAGCAGTTACCCCGAGTACGCAGGGGATAACACTGAAGCTTTCTTT. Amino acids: CASSYPEYAGDNTEAFF.

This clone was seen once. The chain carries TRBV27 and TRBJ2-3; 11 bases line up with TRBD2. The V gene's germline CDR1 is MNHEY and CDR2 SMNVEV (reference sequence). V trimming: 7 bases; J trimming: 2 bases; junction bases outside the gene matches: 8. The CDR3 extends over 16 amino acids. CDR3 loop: CASISGRARDTDTQYF. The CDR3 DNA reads TGTGCCAGCATTAGCGGGAGGGCCCGAGACACAGATACGCAGTATTTT.

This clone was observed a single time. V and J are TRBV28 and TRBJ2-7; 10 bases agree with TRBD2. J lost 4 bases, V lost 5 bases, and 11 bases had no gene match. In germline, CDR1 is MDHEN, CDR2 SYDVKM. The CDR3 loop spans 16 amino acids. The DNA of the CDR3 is TGTGCCAGCAGTAGAGATTTACTAGCGGGACTATACGAGCAGTACTTC. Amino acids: CASSRDLLAGLYEQYF.

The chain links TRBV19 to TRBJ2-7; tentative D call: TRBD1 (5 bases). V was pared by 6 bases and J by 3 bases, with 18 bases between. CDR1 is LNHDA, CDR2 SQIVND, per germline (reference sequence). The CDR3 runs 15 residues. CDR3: CASSPGHPPNYEQYF. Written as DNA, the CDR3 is TGTGCCAGTAGCCCCGGACATCCCCCCAACTACGAGCAGTACTTC.

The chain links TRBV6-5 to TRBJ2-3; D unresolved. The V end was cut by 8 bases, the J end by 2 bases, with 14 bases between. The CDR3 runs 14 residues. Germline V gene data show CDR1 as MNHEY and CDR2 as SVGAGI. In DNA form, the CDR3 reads TGTGCCAGCCGCGGCGGAACCAACACAGATACGCAGTATTTT. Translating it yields CASRGGTNTDTQYF.

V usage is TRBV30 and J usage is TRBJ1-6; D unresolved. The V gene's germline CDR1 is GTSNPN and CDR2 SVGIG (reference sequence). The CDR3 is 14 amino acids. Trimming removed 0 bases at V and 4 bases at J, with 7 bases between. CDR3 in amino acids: CAWSVEVYNSPLHF. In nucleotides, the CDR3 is TGTGCCTGGAGTGTGGAAGTGTATAATTCACCCCTCCACTTT. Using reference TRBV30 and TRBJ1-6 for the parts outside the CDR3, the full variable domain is SQTIHQWPATLVQPVGSPLSLECTVEGTSNPNLYWYRQAAGRGLQLLFYSVGIGQISSEVPQNLSASRPQDRQFILSSKKLLLSDSGFYLCAWSVEVYNSPLHFGNGTRLTVT.

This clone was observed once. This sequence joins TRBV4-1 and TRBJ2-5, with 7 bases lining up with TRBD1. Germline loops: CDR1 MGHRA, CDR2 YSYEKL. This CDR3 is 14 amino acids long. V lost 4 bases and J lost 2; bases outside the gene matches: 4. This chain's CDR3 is CASSPDRVQETQYF. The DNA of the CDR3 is TGCGCCAGCAGCCCAGACAGGGTACAAGAGACCCAGTACTTC.

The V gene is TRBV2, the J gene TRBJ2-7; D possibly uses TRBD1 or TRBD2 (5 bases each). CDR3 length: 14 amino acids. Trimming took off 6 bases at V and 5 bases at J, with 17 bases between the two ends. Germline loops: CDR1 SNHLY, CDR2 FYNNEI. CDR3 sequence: CASRLIGTGDEQYF. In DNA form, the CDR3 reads TGTGCCAGCAGATTGATTGGGACGGGTGACGAGCAGTACTTC.

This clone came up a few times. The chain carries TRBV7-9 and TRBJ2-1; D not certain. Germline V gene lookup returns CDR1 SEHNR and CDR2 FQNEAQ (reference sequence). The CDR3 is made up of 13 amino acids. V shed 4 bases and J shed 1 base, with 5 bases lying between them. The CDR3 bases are TGTGCCAGCAGCTCAGTTTCCTACAATGAGCAGTTCTTC. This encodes CASSSVSYNEQFF.

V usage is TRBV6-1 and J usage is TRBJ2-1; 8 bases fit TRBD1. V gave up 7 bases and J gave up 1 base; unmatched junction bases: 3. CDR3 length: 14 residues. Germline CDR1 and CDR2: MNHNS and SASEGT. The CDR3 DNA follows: TGTGCCAGCACCTGGACAGGGTCCTACAATGAGCAGTTCTTC. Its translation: CASTWTGSYNEQFF.

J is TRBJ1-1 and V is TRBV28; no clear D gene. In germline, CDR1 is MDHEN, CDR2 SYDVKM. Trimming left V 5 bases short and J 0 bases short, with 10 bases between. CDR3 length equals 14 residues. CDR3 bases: TGTGCCAGCAGTCCCAACGGGTTGAACACTGAAGCTTTCTTT. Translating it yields CASSPNGLNTEAFF.

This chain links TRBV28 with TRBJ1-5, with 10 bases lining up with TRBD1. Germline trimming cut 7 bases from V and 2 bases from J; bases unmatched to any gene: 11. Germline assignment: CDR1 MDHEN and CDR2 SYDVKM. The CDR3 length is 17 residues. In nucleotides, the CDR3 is TGTGCCAGCATTCCAGGCTGGGGACAGGGGCGCAATCAGCCCCAGCATTTT. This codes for CASIPGWGQGRNQPQHF.

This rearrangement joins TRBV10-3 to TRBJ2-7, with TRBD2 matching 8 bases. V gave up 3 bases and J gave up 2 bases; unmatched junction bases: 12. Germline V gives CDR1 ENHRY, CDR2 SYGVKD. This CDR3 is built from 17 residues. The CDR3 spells CAISDQEKGTRPYEQYF. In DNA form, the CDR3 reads TGTGCCATCAGTGACCAAGAGAAGGGGACTAGGCCCTACGAGCAGTACTTC.

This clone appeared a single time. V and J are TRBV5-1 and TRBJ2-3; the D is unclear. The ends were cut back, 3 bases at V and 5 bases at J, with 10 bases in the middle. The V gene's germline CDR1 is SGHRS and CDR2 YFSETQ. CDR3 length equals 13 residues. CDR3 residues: CASSSPPIDTQYF. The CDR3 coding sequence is TGCGCCAGCAGCTCGCCTCCCATAGATACGCAGTATTTT.

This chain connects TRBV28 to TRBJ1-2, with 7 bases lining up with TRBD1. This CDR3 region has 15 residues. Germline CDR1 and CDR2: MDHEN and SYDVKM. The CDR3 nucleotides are TGTGCAACACCGGGGCGGAGAGGGGGCTTTGATGGCTACACCTTC. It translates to CATPGRRGGFDGYTF.

The CDR3 nucleotides are TGTGCCAGCAGTGAAGGATGGACTAGCGGGAACAATGAGCAGTTCTTC. Protein product: CASSEGWTSGNNEQFF. The J gene is TRBJ2-1, the V gene TRBV6-1, with 12 nucleotides matching TRBD2. Germline V lookup: CDR1 MNHNS, CDR2 SASEGT. This CDR3 has 16 residues. V was pared by 1 base and J by 5 bases, with 3 bases of the junction left unmatched.

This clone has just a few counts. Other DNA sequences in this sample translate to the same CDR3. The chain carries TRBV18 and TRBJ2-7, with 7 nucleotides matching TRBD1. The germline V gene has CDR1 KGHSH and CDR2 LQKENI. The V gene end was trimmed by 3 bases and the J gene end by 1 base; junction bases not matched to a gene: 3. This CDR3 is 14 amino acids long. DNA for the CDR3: TGTGCCAGCTCACCCGGGACAGCTTCCTACGAGCAGTACTTC. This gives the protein CASSPGTASYEQYF.

The CDR3 is CASSFETHNEQFF. As DNA, the CDR3 is TGTGCCAGCAGTTTCGAGACTCACAATGAGCAGTTCTTC. The chain couples TRBV27 to TRBJ2-1; D unclear. The germline gives CDR1 MNHEY, CDR2 SMNVEV (reference sequence). Between the trimmed V and J ends, which lost 3 bases and 5 bases, there was a span of 8 bases. The CDR3 contains 13 residues.

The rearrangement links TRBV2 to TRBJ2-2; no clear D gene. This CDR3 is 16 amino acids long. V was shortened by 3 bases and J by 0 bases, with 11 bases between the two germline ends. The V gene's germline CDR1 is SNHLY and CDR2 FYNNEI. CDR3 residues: CASSETSAANTGELFF. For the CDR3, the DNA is TGTGCCAGCAGTGAGACGAGCGCGGCGAACACCGGGGAGCTGTTTTTT.

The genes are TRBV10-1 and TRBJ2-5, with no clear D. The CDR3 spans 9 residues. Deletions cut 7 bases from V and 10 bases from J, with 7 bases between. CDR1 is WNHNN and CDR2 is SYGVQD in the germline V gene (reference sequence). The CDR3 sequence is CASTRGQYF. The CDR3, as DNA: TGCGCCAGCACACGTGGCCAGTACTTC.

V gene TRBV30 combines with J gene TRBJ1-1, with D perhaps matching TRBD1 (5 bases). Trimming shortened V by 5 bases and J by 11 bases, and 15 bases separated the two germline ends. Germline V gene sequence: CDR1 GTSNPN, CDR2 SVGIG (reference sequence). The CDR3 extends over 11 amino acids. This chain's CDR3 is CAWVVDSTAFF. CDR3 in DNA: TGTGCCTGGGTAGTCGACAGTACGGCTTTCTTT.